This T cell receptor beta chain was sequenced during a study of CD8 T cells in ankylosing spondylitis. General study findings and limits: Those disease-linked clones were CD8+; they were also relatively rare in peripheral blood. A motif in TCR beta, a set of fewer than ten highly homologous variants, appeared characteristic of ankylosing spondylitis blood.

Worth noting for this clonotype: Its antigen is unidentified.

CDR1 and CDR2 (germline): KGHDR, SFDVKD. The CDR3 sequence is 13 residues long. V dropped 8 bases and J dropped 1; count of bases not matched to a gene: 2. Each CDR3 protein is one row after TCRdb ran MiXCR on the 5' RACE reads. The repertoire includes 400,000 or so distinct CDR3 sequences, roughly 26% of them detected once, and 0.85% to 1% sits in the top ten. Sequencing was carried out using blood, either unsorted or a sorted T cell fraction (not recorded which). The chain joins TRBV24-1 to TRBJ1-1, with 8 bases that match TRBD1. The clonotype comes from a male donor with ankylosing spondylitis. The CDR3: CATTGQGNTEAFF. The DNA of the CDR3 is TGTGCCACCACCGGACAGGGGAACACTGAAGCTTTCTTT.